The 28 T cell receptor beta chains reported below all come from one sample, sequenced in a study of cytomegalovirus exposure and HLA in healthy donors. PCR primers comprised 60 Vbeta and 13 Jbeta primers. Measured with immunoSEQ multiplex PCR; TCRdb has only the in-frame clones, and not every one. The data contain approximately 100,000 clones, nearly 80% of them seen just once; the ten biggest clones take up around 3.8%. The sequencing input was PBMCs. Receptors originate from a woman aged 40 to 55 in good health and CMV-seronegative.

The rearrangement uses TRBV7-3 and TRBJ2-3; 11 nucleotides line up with TRBD2. The V segment lost 5 bases and the J segment 1 base; nucleotides outside the gene matches: 11. The CDR3 contains 18 residues. Germline lookup yields CDR1 SGHTA and CDR2 FQGTGA. The CDR3 reads CASSMLAGGPSGTDTQYF. The CDR3 DNA reads as TGTGCCAGCAGCATGCTAGCGGGGGGCCCGTCGGGCACAGATACGCAGTATTTT. The variable domain in full, completed from reference TRBV7-3 and TRBJ2-3, reads GAGVSQTPSNKVTEKGKYVELRCDPISGHTALYWYRQSLGQGPEFLIYFQGTGAADDSGLPNDRFFAVRPEGSVSTLKIQRTERGDSAVYLCASSMLAGGPSGTDTQYFGPGTRLTVL.

The CDR3 coding sequence is TGTGCCAGCAGCTTGGGGGCGAAGCGGGGGGGCCAAGAGACCCAGTACTTC. Its translation: CASSLGAKRGGQETQYF. This chain uses TRBV11-1 with TRBJ2-5, with 10 bases matching TRBD2. This CDR3 has 17 amino acids. Trimming at V came to 3 bases and at J to 1 base, leaving 8 bases not matched to a gene. Germline-derived CDR1 and CDR2 are SGHAT and FQDESV (reference sequence).

This chain joins TRBV5-5 and TRBJ2-5; TRBD2 matches at 8 bases. Germline-derived CDR1 and CDR2 are SGHKS and YYEKEE (reference sequence). CDR3 length equals 16 residues. V shed 3 bases, J shed 1 base, and the junction held 8 bases outside the gene matches. The CDR3 coding sequence is TGTGCCAGCAGCTGGACGGGGGGGGTCACCCAAGAGACCCAGTACTTC. It encodes CASSWTGGVTQETQYF. The full variable domain, rest sourced from reference TRBV5-5 and TRBJ2-5, is DAGVTQSPTHLIKTRGQQVTLRCSPISGHKSVSWYQQVLGQGPQFIFQYYEKEERGRGNFPDRFSARQFPNYSSELNVNALLLGDSALYLCASSWTGGVTQETQYFGPGTRLLVL.

The chain links TRBV10-3 to TRBJ1-3, with TRBD1 identical over 7 bases. Per the germline V gene, CDR1 is ENHRY and CDR2 is SYGVKD. J was trimmed by 0 bases and V by 9 bases; bases with no gene match: 5. The CDR3 is 14 amino acids. This CDR3 reads CAIRQGLSGNTIYF. CDR3 DNA sequence: TGTGCCATTCGACAGGGCCTCTCTGGAAACACCATATATTTT.

The chain couples TRBV6-1 to TRBJ1-1, with D hard to call. From germline, CDR1 is MNHNS and CDR2 SASEGT. The CDR3 has 10 residues. V gave up 2 bases and J gave up 10 bases, with 5 bases separating them. CDR3 in DNA: TGTGCCAGCAGTGAAATGCGAGCTTTCTTT. Its translation: CASSEMRAFF.

This chain uses TRBV7-9 with TRBJ2-3; 9 positions agree with TRBD1. V was clipped by 2 bases and J by 0 bases; unmatched bases: 3. In germline, CDR1 is SEHNR, CDR2 FQNEAQ (reference sequence). The CDR3 loop spans 16 amino acids. This CDR3 is CASSLSGTGSTDTQYF. The CDR3 DNA is TGTGCCAGCAGCTTATCTGGGACAGGGAGCACAGATACGCAGTATTTT.

This chain links TRBV6-1 with TRBJ2-7; D is perhaps TRBD1 (6 bases). Germline values: CDR1 MNHNS, CDR2 SASEGT. The CDR3 totals 14 residues. Trimming stripped 7 bases from V and 2 bases from J, with 15 bases between. The CDR3 bases are TGTGCCAGCACCGACAGGACTTTAACCTACGAGCAGTACTTC. The encoded protein is CASTDRTLTYEQYF.

This clone was counted a single time. The chain combines TRBV30 with TRBJ2-2; tentatively, D is TRBD1 (6 bases). Between the trimmed V and J ends, which lost 8 bases and 2 bases, there was a span of 15 bases. Per germline, CDR1 GTSNPN and CDR2 SVGIG (reference sequence). This CDR3 comprises 14 residues. CDR3 residues: CAARRDINTGELFF. CDR3 DNA sequence: TGTGCCGCACGCCGGGACATAAACACCGGGGAGCTGTTTTTT.

This clone showed up just a few times. J is TRBJ2-4 and V is TRBV12-5, with D possibly TRBD2 on 7 matching bases. Germline-derived CDR1 and CDR2 are LGHNT and FRNRAP. The germline V and J ends were trimmed by 0 bases and 0 bases, with 12 bases remaining between them. The CDR3 loop spans 17 amino acids. The CDR3 region is CASGLVRGALAKNIQYF. In DNA, the CDR3 is TGTGCTAGTGGTTTGGTACGGGGGGCCCTAGCCAAAAACATTCAGTACTTC.

This rearrangement joins TRBV14 to TRBJ1-2; TRBD1 aligns across 9 bases. The CDR3 totals 17 residues. V was pared by 1 base and J by 3 bases, with 9 bases of the junction left unmatched. In germline, CDR1 is SGHDN, CDR2 FVKESK. This CDR3 is CASSQVGTGLIDYGYTF. The CDR3 bases are TGTGCCAGCAGCCAAGTCGGGACAGGGTTAATTGACTATGGCTACACCTTC.

V is TRBV12-2 and J is TRBJ1-5. TRBV12-2 counts as a pseudogene. The CDR3 spans 16 residues. The CDR3 reads CASRLGGPSGNQPQHF. The CDR3 nucleotides read TGTGCAAGTCGCTTAGGAGGGCCTTCCGGCAATCAGCCCCAGCATTTT.

The CDR3 loop reads CAISESDSSYEQYF. CDR3 sequence (DNA): TGTGCCATCAGTGAGTCGGACAGCTCCTACGAGCAGTACTTC. The chain has TRBV10-3 and TRBJ2-7; possibly TRBD1 for D (6 bases). The CDR3 runs to 14 residues. Between the trimmed V and J ends, which lost 0 bases and 0 bases, there was a span of 6 bases. Looked up from germline, CDR1 is ENHRY and CDR2 is SYGVKD.

This chain uses TRBV5-1 with TRBJ2-7; D is unresolved. The CDR3 extends over 12 amino acids. Trimming pared 2 bases from V and 4 bases from J, leaving 7 bases between. Germline V gene sequence: CDR1 SGHRS, CDR2 YFSETQ. The CDR3 loop reads CASSFDTYEQYF. In DNA form, the CDR3 reads TGCGCCAGCAGCTTTGACACTTACGAGCAGTACTTC.

The CDR3 region has the DNA TGTGCCAGTAGTATAGGGAGGGTCCAAGAGACCCAGTACTTC. It specifies CASSIGRVQETQYF. The chain links TRBV19 to TRBJ2-5; weak D call: TRBD2 (6 bases). V lost 1 base, J lost 1 base, and 7 bases lay in between. CDR3 length equals 14 residues. Germline V gene sequence: CDR1 LNHDA, CDR2 SQIVND (reference sequence).

The gene calls are TRBV11-2 and TRBJ2-7, with 11 positions matching TRBD1. Germline V gene sequence: CDR1 SGHAT, CDR2 FQNNGV. The CDR3 covers 15 residues. The V and J ends lost 1 base and 6 bases, in that order; junction bases with no gene match: 5. As DNA, the CDR3 is TGTGCCAGCAGCTTAGGTGGGACAGGGGGGCGCGAGCAGTACTTC. Amino acids: CASSLGGTGGREQYF.

V is TRBV27 and J is TRBJ1-5; weak D call: TRBD1 (6 bases). The CDR3 is 12 amino acids. V dropped 11 bases and J dropped 4 bases, with 12 bases sitting between them. The germline V gene has CDR1 MNHEY and CDR2 SMNVEV (reference sequence). The CDR3 spells CASGQRNQPQHF. The DNA for the CDR3 is TGTGCCTCAGGACAGCGGAATCAGCCCCAGCATTTT.

The gene calls are TRBV4-3 and TRBJ2-2; weak D call: TRBD2 (5 bases). Germline loops: CDR1 LGHNA, CDR2 YSLEER. CDR3 length equals 16 residues. Trimming stripped 1 base from V and 4 bases from J, with 13 bases between. The CDR3 reads CASSQVGRRVTGELFF. CDR3 nucleotides: TGCGCCAGCAGCCAAGTGGGTAGGCGGGTCACCGGGGAGCTGTTTTTT.

The chain joins TRBV5-3 to TRBJ2-7; perhaps TRBD1 as D (6 bases). TRBV5-3 is annotated as an ORF whose role is uncertain. The CDR3 is made up of 14 amino acids. V gave up 2 bases and J gave up 3 bases, with 12 bases separating them. DNA for the CDR3: TGTGCCAGAAGCTTACGAGACAGGTGCTACGAGCAGTACTTC. Translation gives CARSLRDRCYEQYF.

CDR3 loop: CASSHRGQGAPDTQYF. The CDR3 coding sequence is TGTGCCAGCAGTCACCGGGGACAGGGGGCCCCAGATACGCAGTATTTT. This rearrangement joins TRBV7-9 to TRBJ2-3, with 12 nucleotides matching TRBD1. From germline, CDR1 is SEHNR and CDR2 FQNEAQ (reference sequence). V was pared by 6 bases and J by 4 bases, with 8 bases of the junction left unmatched. This CDR3 has 16 amino acids.

V usage is TRBV13 and J usage is TRBJ1-3, with D hard to call. Trimming shortened V by 7 bases and J by 6 bases, and 16 bases separated the two germline ends. There are 14 residues in the CDR3. The germline CDR1 and CDR2 sequences are PRHDT and FYEKMQ (reference sequence). In DNA form, the CDR3 reads TGTGCCAGCACCTGGACGGAGGGCGAAAACACCATATATTTT. As protein: CASTWTEGENTIYF.

A few counts support this clone. This chain uses TRBV5-4 with TRBJ1-1; the D is unclear. Trimming removed 4 bases at V and 6 bases at J, with 13 bases between. The CDR3 sequence is 13 residues long. The germline gives CDR1 SGHNT, CDR2 YYREEE (reference sequence). The CDR3, as DNA: TGTGCCAGCAGCCCGGCGGAACGGTCTGAAGCTTTCTTT. It encodes CASSPAERSEAFF.

As concerns this clone: Mismatch with germline at one junction end may stem from a read error. CDR3 residues: CSVSTGTNHGYPF. The CDR3 bases are TGCAGCGTTTCGACAGGCACCAATCATGGCTACCCCTTC. This chain connects TRBV29-1 to TRBJ1-2; D might be TRBD1 (6 bases). This CDR3 has 13 residues. Germline assignment: CDR1 SQVTM and CDR2 ANQGSEA.

The V call is TRBV4-3, the J call TRBJ1-2, with TRBD1 matching over 7 bases. V trimming: 4 bases; J trimming: 6 bases; junction bases outside the gene matches: 14. This CDR3 has 16 residues. The germline V gene encodes CDR1 LGHNA and CDR2 YSLEER. For the CDR3, the DNA is TGCGCCAGCAGCCCTACCTCTCTCGACAGGGAGAATGGCTACACCTTC. Amino acid sequence: CASSPTSLDRENGYTF.

This sequence joins TRBV9 and TRBJ2-5, with 9 nucleotides matching TRBD1. CDR3 length: 17 amino acids. The junction had 13 bases not matched to a gene; V was cut back by 2 bases and J by 5 bases. Per germline, CDR1 SGDLS and CDR2 YYNGEE. CDR3 DNA sequence: TGTGCCAGCAGCGTTGGGACAGGGAGAACGTTAGGGGAGACCCAGTACTTC. It encodes CASSVGTGRTLGETQYF.

This clone came up once. The chain combines TRBV7-2 with TRBJ1-1; no clear D. Germline V gives CDR1 SGHTA, CDR2 FQGNSA. The CDR3 loop spans 11 amino acids. The V end lost 3 bases, the J end lost 11 bases, and 10 bases lay between the germline ends. The CDR3, as DNA: TGTGCCAGCAGCTTCGGGATAGTGGCTTTCTTT. This translates into CASSFGIVAFF. Combining the CDR3 with reference TRBV7-2 and TRBJ1-1 gives the whole variable domain GAGVSQSPSNKVTEKGKDVELRCDPISGHTALYWYRQSLGQGLEFLIYFQGNSAPDKSGLPSDRFSAERTGGSVSTLTIQRTQQEDSAVYLCASSFGIVAFFGQGTRLTVV.

For the CDR3, the DNA is TGTGCCAGCAGTTTATCTAAGTTACGCGCGAATGAAAAACTGTTTTTT. This translates into CASSLSKLRANEKLFF. The chain links TRBV27 to TRBJ1-4; D is unclear. This CDR3 has 16 amino acids. V lost 0 bases and J lost 5, with 13 bases in between. Germline CDR1 and CDR2: MNHEY and SMNVEV (reference sequence).

In its sample, this clone was seen a few times. This rearrangement joins TRBV5-6 to TRBJ1-4; D is undetermined. Germline V gene data show CDR1 as SGHDT and CDR2 as YYEEEE. The CDR3 sequence is 16 residues long. V was trimmed by 4 bases and J by 4 bases, leaving 17 bases between them. CDR3 amino acids: CASSRRTERDNEKLFF. The CDR3 coding sequence is TGTGCCAGCAGCCGTCGGACGGAGCGGGATAATGAAAAACTGTTTTTT.

The chain carries TRBV18 and TRBJ2-7; D uncertain. CDR1 is KGHSH and CDR2 is LQKENI in the germline V gene. Trimming took off 3 bases at V and 5 bases at J, with 11 bases between the two ends. The CDR3 is 13 amino acids. This CDR3 reads CASSPQLQNEQYF. In DNA form, the CDR3 reads TGTGCCAGCTCACCTCAACTTCAAAACGAGCAGTACTTC. The full variable domain, completed using reference TRBV18 and TRBJ2-7, is NAGVMQNPRHLVRRRGQEARLRCSPMKGHSHVYWYRQLPEEGLKFMVYLQKENIIDESGMPKERFSAEFPKEGPSILRIQQVVRGDSAAYFCASSPQLQNEQYFGPGTRLTVT.